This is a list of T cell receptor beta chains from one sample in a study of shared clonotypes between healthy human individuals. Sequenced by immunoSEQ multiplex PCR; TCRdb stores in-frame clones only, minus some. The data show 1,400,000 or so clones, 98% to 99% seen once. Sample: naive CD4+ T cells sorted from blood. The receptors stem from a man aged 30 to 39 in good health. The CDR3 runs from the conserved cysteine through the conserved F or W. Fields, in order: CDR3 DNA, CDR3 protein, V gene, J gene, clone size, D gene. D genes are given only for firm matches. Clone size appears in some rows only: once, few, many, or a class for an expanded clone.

CDR3nt: TGTGCCAGCAGAGCCCCCCAGGGGCAGGATTACGAGCAGTACTTC
CDR3aa: CASRAPQGQDYEQYF
v_gene: TRBV2
j_gene: TRBJ2-7
abundance: -
d_gene: -

CDR3nt: TGCGCCAGCAGCCTCTTGGCCAGAACCGGGGAGCTGTTTTTT
CDR3aa: CASSLLARTGELFF
v_gene: TRBV5-1
j_gene: TRBJ2-2
abundance: -
d_gene: -

CDR3nt: TGTGCCAGCAGTGGAAGTTCAGGGGGCGCATCCACTGAAGCTTTCTTT
CDR3aa: CASSGSSGGASTEAFF
v_gene: TRBV6-6
j_gene: TRBJ1-1
abundance: -
d_gene: TRBD1

CDR3nt: TGTGCCAGCTCACCATTGGAAGAGACCCAGTACTTC
CDR3aa: CASSPLEETQYF
v_gene: TRBV18
j_gene: TRBJ2-5
abundance: few
d_gene: -

CDR3nt: TGTGCCAGCTCAGCAGGGGTGAACACTGAAGCTTTCTTT
CDR3aa: CASSAGVNTEAFF
v_gene: TRBV18
j_gene: TRBJ1-1
abundance: -
d_gene: -

CDR3nt: TGCGCCAGCAGCTCTCCCCGTCCGAATGAGCAGTTCTTC
CDR3aa: CASSSPRPNEQFF
v_gene: TRBV5-1
j_gene: TRBJ2-1
abundance: -
d_gene: -

CDR3nt: TGTGCCAGTAGTAGCTTACAGGGTTACGAGCAGTACTTC
CDR3aa: CASSSLQGYEQYF
v_gene: TRBV19
j_gene: TRBJ2-7
abundance: -
d_gene: -

CDR3nt: TGTGCCAGCAGCCCGGGACAGAGCAATCAGCCCCAGCATTTT
CDR3aa: CASSPGQSNQPQHF
v_gene: TRBV5-5
j_gene: TRBJ1-5
abundance: -
d_gene: TRBD1

CDR3nt: TGCAGTGCTAGCGGGACATACGAGCAGTACTTC
CDR3aa: CSASGTYEQYF
v_gene: TRBV20-1
j_gene: TRBJ2-7
abundance: -
d_gene: -

CDR3nt: TGCGCCAGCAGCGTATCCGGGACAGTATCAGAGACCCAGTACTTC
CDR3aa: CASSVSGTVSETQYF
v_gene: TRBV5-1
j_gene: TRBJ2-5
abundance: -
d_gene: TRBD1

CDR3nt: TGTGCCAGCTCACCACAGTCCTACAATGAGCAGTTCTTC
CDR3aa: CASSPQSYNEQFF
v_gene: TRBV18
j_gene: TRBJ2-1
abundance: few
d_gene: -

CDR3nt: TGTGCCAGCAGCTATCAGGGGATGGGAACTGAAGCTTTCTTT
CDR3aa: CASSYQGMGTEAFF
v_gene: TRBV7-9
j_gene: TRBJ1-1
abundance: -
d_gene: -

CDR3nt: TGTGCCAGCAGCGAGACAGGGGTTGGGGAGACCCAGTACTTC
CDR3aa: CASSETGVGETQYF
v_gene: TRBV7-9
j_gene: TRBJ2-5
abundance: -
d_gene: TRBD1

CDR3nt: TGTGCCAGCAGCTTAGGGCTGGGTCGCACAGATACGCAGTATTTT
CDR3aa: CASSLGLGRTDTQYF
v_gene: TRBV11-2
j_gene: TRBJ2-3
abundance: -
d_gene: -

CDR3nt: TGTGCCAGCAGTTTCATACCAGTCGGAACTACTTACAATGAGCAGTTCTTC
CDR3aa: CASSFIPVGTTYNEQFF
v_gene: TRBV27
j_gene: TRBJ2-1
abundance: -
d_gene: -

CDR3nt: TGCGCCAGCAGCCAGGGAGGGAGGATAGCAGATACGCAGTATTTT
CDR3aa: CASSQGGRIADTQYF
v_gene: TRBV4-1
j_gene: TRBJ2-3
abundance: -
d_gene: TRBD2

CDR3nt: TGTGCCAGCTCAGCCAACAGGGCGGGCGCTAATGAAAAACTGTTTTTT
CDR3aa: CASSANRAGANEKLFF
v_gene: TRBV18
j_gene: TRBJ1-4
abundance: -
d_gene: -

CDR3nt: TGTGCCAGCAGCCCCGCCTTTGTGACACACTATGGCTACACCTTC
CDR3aa: CASSPAFVTHYGYTF
v_gene: TRBV11-2
j_gene: TRBJ1-2
abundance: -
d_gene: -

CDR3nt: TGTGCCAGCAGGTCCCAGCCCAATCAAGAGACCCAGTACTTC
CDR3aa: CASRSQPNQETQYF
v_gene: TRBV6-5
j_gene: TRBJ2-5
abundance: -
d_gene: -

CDR3nt: TGTGCCAGCGCAGGGGTTGGTGAGCAGTTCTTC
CDR3aa: CASAGVGEQFF
v_gene: TRBV7-2
j_gene: TRBJ2-1
abundance: -
d_gene: -

CDR3nt: TGTGCCAGCAGCGACAGGGCCCCAGGGGGCCCCCAAAACATTCAGTACTTC
CDR3aa: CASSDRAPGGPQNIQYF
v_gene: TRBV9
j_gene: TRBJ2-4
abundance: -
d_gene: TRBD1

CDR3nt: TGTGCCATCAGTGAGTCGAGCAGGCGTTCCCTCACAGATACGCAGTATTTT
CDR3aa: CAISESSRRSLTDTQYF
v_gene: TRBV10-3
j_gene: TRBJ2-3
abundance: -
d_gene: -

CDR3nt: TGTGCCAGCTCTCTCAGGGAAGACACGCAGTATTTT
CDR3aa: CASSLREDTQYF
v_gene: TRBV18
j_gene: TRBJ2-3
abundance: -
d_gene: -

CDR3nt: TGTGCCAGCAGTGCTCGACAGGGGTCCTACGAGCAGTACTTC
CDR3aa: CASSARQGSYEQYF
v_gene: TRBV25-1
j_gene: TRBJ2-7
abundance: -
d_gene: TRBD1

CDR3nt: TGTGCCAGCAGTTACCCAGGGAACGGCTACACCTTC
CDR3aa: CASSYPGNGYTF
v_gene: TRBV6-5
j_gene: TRBJ1-2
abundance: -
d_gene: -

CDR3nt: TGCGCCACCGCCCCCAGACGGGACACCTACGAGCAGTACTTC
CDR3aa: CATAPRRDTYEQYF
v_gene: TRBV5-1
j_gene: TRBJ2-7
abundance: -
d_gene: -

CDR3nt: TGTGCCTGGAAGGGGGGGTTCGGCACTGAAGCTTTCTTT
CDR3aa: CAWKGGFGTEAFF
v_gene: TRBV30
j_gene: TRBJ1-1
abundance: -
d_gene: -

CDR3nt: TGTGCCAGTAGGGGGCAGGGCGAGACTGAAGCTTTCTTT
CDR3aa: CASRGQGETEAFF
v_gene: TRBV19
j_gene: TRBJ1-1
abundance: -
d_gene: -

CDR3nt: TGTGCCAGCAGTTACGACGGGCAGCTAACCTACGAGCAGTACTTC
CDR3aa: CASSYDGQLTYEQYF
v_gene: TRBV6-5
j_gene: TRBJ2-7
abundance: -
d_gene: -

CDR3nt: TGTGCCAGCAGCTGGCGGGCTAGCACTGAAGCTTTCTTT
CDR3aa: CASSWRASTEAFF
v_gene: TRBV7-2
j_gene: TRBJ1-1
abundance: -
d_gene: -

CDR3nt: TGTGCCAGCAGCTCGCTAGGGGGGGCCAGCTCTGGAAACACCATATATTTT
CDR3aa: CASSSLGGASSGNTIYF
v_gene: TRBV5-6
j_gene: TRBJ1-3
abundance: -
d_gene: -

CDR3nt: TGCGCCAGCAGCTACTTCCTAACTAGCGAGGCTACAGATACGCAGTATTTT
CDR3aa: CASSYFLTSEATDTQYF
v_gene: TRBV5-1
j_gene: TRBJ2-3
abundance: -
d_gene: TRBD2

CDR3nt: TGTGCCAGTAGACGGGACGGAACCTACGAGCAGTACTTC
CDR3aa: CASRRDGTYEQYF
v_gene: TRBV19
j_gene: TRBJ2-7
abundance: -
d_gene: -

CDR3nt: TGTGCCAGCAGTTTAACCAGCTTTAATGAAAAACTGTTTTTT
CDR3aa: CASSLTSFNEKLFF
v_gene: TRBV27
j_gene: TRBJ1-4
abundance: -
d_gene: -

CDR3nt: TGTGCCAGTAGTAGAGGGACTAGCGGGAGGAATGAGCAGTTCTTC
CDR3aa: CASSRGTSGRNEQFF
v_gene: TRBV19
j_gene: TRBJ2-1
abundance: -
d_gene: TRBD2

CDR3nt: TGTGCCAGCAGTTACTCAGGGGGTGGTACTGAAGCTTTCTTT
CDR3aa: CASSYSGGGTEAFF
v_gene: TRBV6-5
j_gene: TRBJ1-1
abundance: -
d_gene: -

CDR3nt: TGTGCCAGCAGCTACTGGGACTCCGAAGAGACCCAGTACTTC
CDR3aa: CASSYWDSEETQYF
v_gene: TRBV25-1
j_gene: TRBJ2-5
abundance: once
d_gene: -

CDR3nt: TGTGCCAGCAGTTACGACGTGTCAGATACGCAGTATTTT
CDR3aa: CASSYDVSDTQYF
v_gene: TRBV6-6
j_gene: TRBJ2-3
abundance: -
d_gene: -

CDR3nt: TGCGCCAGCAGCCCCCTCGGGAGCGGGATCTCCTACAATGAGCAGTTCTTC
CDR3aa: CASSPLGSGISYNEQFF
v_gene: TRBV4-3
j_gene: TRBJ2-1
abundance: once
d_gene: TRBD2

CDR3nt: TGTGCCAGCAGTTTAAGTCAGGGGATGGGTAGCAATCAGCCCCAGCATTTT
CDR3aa: CASSLSQGMGSNQPQHF
v_gene: TRBV28
j_gene: TRBJ1-5
abundance: -
d_gene: -

CDR3nt: TGTGCCAGCAGCTTTACGGGAGGCGGGGATACGCAGTATTTT
CDR3aa: CASSFTGGGDTQYF
v_gene: TRBV7-9
j_gene: TRBJ2-3
abundance: -
d_gene: TRBD2

CDR3nt: TGCGCCAGCAGCTTGGCCCAAGGACTAGCGGGAGTTGAGCAGTTCTTC
CDR3aa: CASSLAQGLAGVEQFF
v_gene: TRBV5-1
j_gene: TRBJ2-1
abundance: -
d_gene: TRBD2

CDR3nt: TGCAGCGTTGGGGAGGGGGCTGAAGCTTTCTTT
CDR3aa: CSVGEGAEAFF
v_gene: TRBV29-1
j_gene: TRBJ1-1
abundance: -
d_gene: -

CDR3nt: TGCGCCAGCAGCCGAGTAGCAACTAATGAAAAACTGTTTTTT
CDR3aa: CASSRVATNEKLFF
v_gene: TRBV5-1
j_gene: TRBJ1-4
abundance: -
d_gene: -

CDR3nt: TGCGCCAGCAGCATGGGCGGGGGATGGAGCACCGGGGAGCTGTTTTTT
CDR3aa: CASSMGGGWSTGELFF
v_gene: TRBV5-1
j_gene: TRBJ2-2
abundance: -
d_gene: TRBD2

CDR3nt: TGCGCCAGCAGCTTACCTAGCGGGAGGTCTAGCACAGATACGCAGTATTTT
CDR3aa: CASSLPSGRSSTDTQYF
v_gene: TRBV5-1
j_gene: TRBJ2-3
abundance: -
d_gene: TRBD2

CDR3nt: TGTGCCAGCAGCTTCGATCGGGCCTCCGATACGCAGTATTTT
CDR3aa: CASSFDRASDTQYF
v_gene: TRBV7-2
j_gene: TRBJ2-3
abundance: -
d_gene: -

CDR3nt: TGTGCCAGTAGTATAGCGGGACTAGCGGGCTTAACAGCCGAGCAGTACTTC
CDR3aa: CASSIAGLAGLTAEQYF
v_gene: TRBV19
j_gene: TRBJ2-7
abundance: once
d_gene: TRBD2

CDR3nt: TGTGCCAGCAGCCCTATGGCTGGACGGGAGACCCAGTACTTC
CDR3aa: CASSPMAGRETQYF
v_gene: TRBV7-9
j_gene: TRBJ2-5
abundance: -
d_gene: -

CDR3nt: TGTGCCAGCAGCTTAGAATCGGGGATGGATACGCAGTATTTT
CDR3aa: CASSLESGMDTQYF
v_gene: TRBV7-2
j_gene: TRBJ2-3
abundance: -
d_gene: -